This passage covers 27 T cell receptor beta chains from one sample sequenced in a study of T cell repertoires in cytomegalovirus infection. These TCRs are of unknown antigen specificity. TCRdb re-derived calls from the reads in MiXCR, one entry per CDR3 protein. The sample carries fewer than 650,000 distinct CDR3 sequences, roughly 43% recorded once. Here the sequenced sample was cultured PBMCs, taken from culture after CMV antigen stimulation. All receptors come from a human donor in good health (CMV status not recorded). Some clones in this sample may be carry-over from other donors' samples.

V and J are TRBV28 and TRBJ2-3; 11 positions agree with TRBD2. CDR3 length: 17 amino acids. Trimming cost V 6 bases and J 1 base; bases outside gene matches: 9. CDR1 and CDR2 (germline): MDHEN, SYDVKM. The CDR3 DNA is TGTGCCAGCAGACGATGGCTAGCGGGGGGTGGCACAGATACGCAGTATTTT. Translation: CASRRWLAGGGTDTQYF.

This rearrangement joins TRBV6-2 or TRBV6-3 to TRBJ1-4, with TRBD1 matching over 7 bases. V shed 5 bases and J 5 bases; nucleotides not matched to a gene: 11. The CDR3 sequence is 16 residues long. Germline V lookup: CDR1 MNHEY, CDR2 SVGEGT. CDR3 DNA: TGTGCCAGCAGTAAGGGTCTACAGGGGAAGAATGAAAAACTGTTTTTT. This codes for CASSKGLQGKNEKLFF.

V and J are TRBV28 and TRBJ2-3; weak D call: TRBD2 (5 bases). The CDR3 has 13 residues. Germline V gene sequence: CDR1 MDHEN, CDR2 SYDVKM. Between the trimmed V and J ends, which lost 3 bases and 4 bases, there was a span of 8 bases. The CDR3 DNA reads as TGTGCCAGCAGTTTCATGCGGGCAGATACGCAGTATTTT. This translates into CASSFMRADTQYF.

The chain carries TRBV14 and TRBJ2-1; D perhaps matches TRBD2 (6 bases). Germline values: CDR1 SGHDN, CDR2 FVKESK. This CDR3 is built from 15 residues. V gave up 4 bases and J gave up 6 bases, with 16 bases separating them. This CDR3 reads CASSPLGGAGNEQFF. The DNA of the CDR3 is TGTGCCAGCAGCCCCCTGGGCGGGGCTGGCAATGAGCAGTTCTTC.

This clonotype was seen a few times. This chain's CDR3 is CASSFSFSEQYF. The CDR3 region has the DNA TGTGCCAGCAGCTTCTCTTTCTCTGAGCAGTACTTC. The gene calls are TRBV7-2 and TRBJ2-7; D gene unclear. The CDR3 length is 12 residues. Germline values: CDR1 SGHTA, CDR2 FQGNSA. Trimming took off 3 bases at V and 7 bases at J, with 10 bases between the two ends.

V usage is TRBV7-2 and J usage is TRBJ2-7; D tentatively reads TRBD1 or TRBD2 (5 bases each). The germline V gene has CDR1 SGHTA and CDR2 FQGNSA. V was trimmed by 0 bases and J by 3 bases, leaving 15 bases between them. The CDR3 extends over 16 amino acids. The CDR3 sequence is CASSLARGRGYYEQYF. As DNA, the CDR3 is TGTGCCAGCAGCTTAGCGAGGGGACGAGGGTACTACGAGCAGTACTTC.

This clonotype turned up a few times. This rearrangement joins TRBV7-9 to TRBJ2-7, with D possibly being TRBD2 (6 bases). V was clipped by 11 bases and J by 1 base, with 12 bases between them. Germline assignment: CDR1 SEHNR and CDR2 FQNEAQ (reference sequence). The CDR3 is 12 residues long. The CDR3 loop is CALGRESYEQYF. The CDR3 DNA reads TGTGCCCTGGGGCGGGAATCCTACGAGCAGTACTTC. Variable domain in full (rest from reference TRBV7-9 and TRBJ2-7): DTGVSQNPRHKITKRGQNVTFRCDPISEHNRLYWYRQTLGQGPEFLTYFQNEAQLEKSRLLSDRFSAERPKGSFSTLEIQRTEQGDSAMYLCALGRESYEQYFGPGTRLTVT.

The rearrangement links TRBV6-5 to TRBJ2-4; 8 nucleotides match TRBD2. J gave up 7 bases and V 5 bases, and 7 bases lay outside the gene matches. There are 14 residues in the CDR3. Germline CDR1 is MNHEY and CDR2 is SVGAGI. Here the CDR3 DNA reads TGTGCCAGCAGTACCCCCGGGGGGGTGAACATTCAGTACTTC. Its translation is CASSTPGGVNIQYF.

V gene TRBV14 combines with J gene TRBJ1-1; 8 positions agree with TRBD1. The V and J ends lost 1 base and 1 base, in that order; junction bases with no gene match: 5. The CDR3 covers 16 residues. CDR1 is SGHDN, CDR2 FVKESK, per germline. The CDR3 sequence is CASSQVDRGPNTEAFF. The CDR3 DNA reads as TGTGCCAGCAGCCAAGTCGACAGGGGCCCGAACACTGAAGCTTTCTTT.

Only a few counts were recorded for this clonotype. The CDR3 protein is CASSLSYGQPQHF. CDR3 sequence (DNA): TGTGCCAGCAGTTTGAGTTACGGTCAGCCCCAGCATTTT. This chain uses TRBV27 with TRBJ1-5; D call uncertain. Deletions cut 3 bases from V and 6 bases from J, with 9 bases between. The germline V gene encodes CDR1 MNHEY and CDR2 SMNVEV (reference sequence). This CDR3 region has 13 residues.

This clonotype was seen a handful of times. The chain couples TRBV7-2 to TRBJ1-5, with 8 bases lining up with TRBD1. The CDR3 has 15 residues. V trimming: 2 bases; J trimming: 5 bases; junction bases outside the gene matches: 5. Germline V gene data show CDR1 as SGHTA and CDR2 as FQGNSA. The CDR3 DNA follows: TGTGCCAGCAGCTTACGGACAGGGATGGATCAGCCCCAGCATTTT. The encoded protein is CASSLRTGMDQPQHF.

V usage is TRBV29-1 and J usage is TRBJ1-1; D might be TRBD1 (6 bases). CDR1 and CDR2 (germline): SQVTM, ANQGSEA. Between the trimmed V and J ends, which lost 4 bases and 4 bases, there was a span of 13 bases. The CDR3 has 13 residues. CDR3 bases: TGCAGCGTTGGCGGGACATGGGCCACTGAAGCTTTCTTT. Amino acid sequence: CSVGGTWATEAFF.

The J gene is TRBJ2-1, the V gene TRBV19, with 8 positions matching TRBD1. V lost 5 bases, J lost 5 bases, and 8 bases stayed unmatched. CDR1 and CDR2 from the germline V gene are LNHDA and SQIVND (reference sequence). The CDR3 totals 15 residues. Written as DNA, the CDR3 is TGTGCCAGTAGTGACCGGACAGGGATCGACAATGAGCAGTTCTTC. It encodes CASSDRTGIDNEQFF.

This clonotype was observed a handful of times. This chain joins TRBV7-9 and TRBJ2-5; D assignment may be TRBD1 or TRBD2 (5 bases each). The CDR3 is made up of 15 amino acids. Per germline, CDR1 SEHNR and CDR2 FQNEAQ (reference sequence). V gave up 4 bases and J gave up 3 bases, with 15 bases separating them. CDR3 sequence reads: CASSSPGRLEETQYF. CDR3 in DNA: TGTGCCAGCAGCTCTCCGGGACGCCTAGAAGAGACCCAGTACTTC.

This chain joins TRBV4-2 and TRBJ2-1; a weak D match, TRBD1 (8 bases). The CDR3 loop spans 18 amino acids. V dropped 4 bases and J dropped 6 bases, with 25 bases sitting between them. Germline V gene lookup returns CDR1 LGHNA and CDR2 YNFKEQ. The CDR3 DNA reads TGTGCCAGCAGCCGCGCCCAGGGGGGGCAGGGGGCTCCCAATGAGCAGTTCTTC. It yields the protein CASSRAQGGQGAPNEQFF.

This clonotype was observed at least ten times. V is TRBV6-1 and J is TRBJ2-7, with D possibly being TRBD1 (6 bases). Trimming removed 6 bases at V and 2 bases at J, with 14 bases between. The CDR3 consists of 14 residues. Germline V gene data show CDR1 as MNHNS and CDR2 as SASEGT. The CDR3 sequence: CASSKEGGPYEQYF. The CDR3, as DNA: TGTGCCAGCAGCAAGGAAGGGGGTCCCTACGAGCAGTACTTC.

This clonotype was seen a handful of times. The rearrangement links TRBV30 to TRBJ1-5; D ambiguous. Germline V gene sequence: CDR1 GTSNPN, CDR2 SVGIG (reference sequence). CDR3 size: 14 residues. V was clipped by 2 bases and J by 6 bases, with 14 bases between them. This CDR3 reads CAWSPRVVVQPQHF. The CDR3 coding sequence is TGTGCCTGGAGTCCCCGGGTGGTGGTTCAGCCCCAGCATTTT.

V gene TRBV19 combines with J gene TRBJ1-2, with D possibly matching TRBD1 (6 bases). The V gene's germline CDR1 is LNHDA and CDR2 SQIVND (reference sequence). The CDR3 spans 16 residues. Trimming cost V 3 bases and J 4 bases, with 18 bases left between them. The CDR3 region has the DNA TGTGCCAGTAGTATCACCCGGGGGGGCGCGGGCTATGGCTACACCTTC. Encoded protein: CASSITRGGAGYGYTF.

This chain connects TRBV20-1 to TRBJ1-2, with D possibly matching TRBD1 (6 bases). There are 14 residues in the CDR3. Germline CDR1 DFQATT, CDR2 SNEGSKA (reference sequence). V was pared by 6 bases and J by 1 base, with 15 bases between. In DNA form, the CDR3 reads TGCAGTGCGCGGAAGGCAGGGGTTAACTATGGCTACACCTTC. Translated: CSARKAGVNYGYTF.

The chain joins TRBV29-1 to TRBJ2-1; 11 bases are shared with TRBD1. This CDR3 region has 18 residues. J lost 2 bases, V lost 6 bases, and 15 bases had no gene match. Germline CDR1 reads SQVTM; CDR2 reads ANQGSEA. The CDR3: CSVGQGAIAFDPYNEQFF. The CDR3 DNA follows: TGCAGCGTCGGACAGGGGGCAATAGCCTTCGACCCCTACAATGAGCAGTTCTTC.

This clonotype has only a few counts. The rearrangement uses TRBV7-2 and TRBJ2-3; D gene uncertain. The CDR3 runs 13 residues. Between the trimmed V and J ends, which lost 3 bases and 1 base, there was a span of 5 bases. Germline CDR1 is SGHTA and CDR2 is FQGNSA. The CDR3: CASSFWGTDTQYF. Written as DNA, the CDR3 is TGTGCCAGCAGCTTCTGGGGCACAGATACGCAGTATTTT.

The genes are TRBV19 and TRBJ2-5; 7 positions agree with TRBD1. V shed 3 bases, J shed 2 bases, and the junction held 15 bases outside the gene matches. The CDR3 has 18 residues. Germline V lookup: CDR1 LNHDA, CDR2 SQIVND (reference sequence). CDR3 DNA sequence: TGTGCCAGTAGTATCGGAGATGCGACAGGGTGGAAACAAGAGACCCAGTACTTC. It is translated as CASSIGDATGWKQETQYF.

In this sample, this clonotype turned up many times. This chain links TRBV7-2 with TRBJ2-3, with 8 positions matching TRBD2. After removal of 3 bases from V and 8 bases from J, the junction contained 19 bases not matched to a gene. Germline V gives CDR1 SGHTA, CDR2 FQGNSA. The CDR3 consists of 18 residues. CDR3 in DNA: TGTGCCAGCAGCTTTCGGGGGGGACCTATCATAGCACAGTTTACGCAGTATTTT. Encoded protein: CASSFRGGPIIAQFTQYF.

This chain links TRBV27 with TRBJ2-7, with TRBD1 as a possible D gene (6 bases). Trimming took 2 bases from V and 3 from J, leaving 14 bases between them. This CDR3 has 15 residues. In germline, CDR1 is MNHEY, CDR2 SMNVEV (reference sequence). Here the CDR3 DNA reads TGTGCCAGCAGTTTAAGGGCGGGCAGGGGCTACGAGCAGTACTTC. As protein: CASSLRAGRGYEQYF.

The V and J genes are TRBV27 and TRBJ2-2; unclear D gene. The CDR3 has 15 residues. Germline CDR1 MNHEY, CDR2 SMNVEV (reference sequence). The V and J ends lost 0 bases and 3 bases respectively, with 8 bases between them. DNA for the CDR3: TGTGCCAGCAGTTTATCCCAAATATACACCGGGGAGCTGTTTTTT. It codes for CASSLSQIYTGELFF.

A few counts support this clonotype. The CDR3 loop reads CASSSRQVQETQYF. The CDR3 DNA sequence: TGTGCCAGCAGTTCACGACAGGTTCAAGAGACCCAGTACTTC. The rearrangement joins TRBV6-2 or TRBV6-3 to TRBJ2-5; D perhaps matches TRBD1 (6 bases). The V gene lost 4 bases and the J gene lost 2 bases, with 11 bases spanning the gap. The germline gives CDR1 MNHEY, CDR2 SVGEGT. The CDR3 has 14 amino acids.

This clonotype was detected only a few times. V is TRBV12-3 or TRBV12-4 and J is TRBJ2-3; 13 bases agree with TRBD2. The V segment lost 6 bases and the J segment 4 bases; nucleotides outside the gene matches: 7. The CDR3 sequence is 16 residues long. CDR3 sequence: CASRTGTSGNSDTQYF. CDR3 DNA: TGTGCCAGCAGAACTGGGACTAGCGGGAACTCAGATACGCAGTATTTT.